This TCR beta chain was captured by sequencing in a study of blood T cell repertoires in COVID-19. Study background: From T cells, B-cell-depleted T cells, or PBMCs came the material, which was cDNA or gDNA.

Libraries were prepared by immunoSEQ multiplex PCR; TCRdb keeps only in-frame clonotypes and omits some of them. The profile shows hundreds of thousands of clones, 80% to 90% of them singletons. The CDR3 contains 14 residues. The germline gives CDR1 SGHRS, CDR2 YFSETQ. V lost 4 bases, J lost 1 base, and 3 bases stayed unmatched. Residents of 20 to 25 US areas, aged roughly 18 to 89 years, made up the participants. Two negative PCRs, clearance, or symptom resolution characterized the recovered Cohort 3 donors. Sequencing input: PBMCs or T cells enriched from blood (not recorded which). This TCR derives from a young man who had recovered from COVID-19. J is TRBJ1-2 and V is TRBV5-1; 8 nucleotides match TRBD1. The CDR3 coding sequence is TGCGCCAGCAGCAGGACAGGGCTTAACTATGGCTACACCTTC. It yields the protein CASSRTGLNYGYTF. Supplemented by reference TRBV5-1 and TRBJ1-2, the full variable domain reads KAGVTQTPRYLIKTRGQQVTLSCSPISGHRSVSWYQQTPGQGLQFLFEYFSETQRNKGNFPGRFSGRQFSNSRSEMNVSTLELGDSALYLCASSRTGLNYGYTFGSGTRLTVV.